The text below deals with one TCR beta chain. Its antigen is currently not known. The sample holds no much larger clone one base away, and base qualities are not on file. The data are from a study of cytomegalovirus exposure and HLA in healthy donors (dated by TCRdb to 2017 to 2019). With regard to the full study: In an earlier analysis of 587 of the donors, 276 Gb of sequence data and approximately 100 million unique TCR beta sequences from approximately 180 million T cells were reported. An early release that covered 640 HLA-typed donors contained about 290 gigabases of sequencing data and about 84 million unique TCR sequences. Of the approximately 400 genotyped donors, 80% to 90% were placed in the genetic ancestry cluster associated with self-reported Caucasian donors. The study aimed to test whether signatures of past pathogen exposure could be identified by cataloging public T cell receptors. The study profiled the T cell repertoires of about 720 subjects by immunosequencing and related them to cytomegalovirus serostatus. Besides the first cohort of roughly 700 subjects, a separate validation cohort made up of 120 different subjects was used. High-throughput TCR immunosequencing, statistical association of individual TCRs with disease status, and machine learning were combined to predict cytomegalovirus infection status. To study patterns of TCR occurrence, a later analysis re-analyzed previously published TCR beta repertoires from just over 650 donors and added high-resolution HLA genotyping. Rather than drawing on any new phenotypic data, the later analysis identified candidate immune exposures from TCR beta sequences and the way those sequences occurred across donors. In an earlier analysis of several hundred of the donors, high-throughput TCR beta sequencing was used to judge whether each TCR beta V gene segment behaved as functional or pseudogenic. Donor age, sex, ethnicity and CMV serostatus were collected together with the repertoire data. A later genetic analysis took genome-wide SNP genotypes for about three fifths of the roughly 670 donors and used that subset as a discovery cohort. All discovery cohort repertoires had been generated on a single sequencing platform. Both class I and class II loci were covered by HLA typing, at four-digit resolution. Typing coverage varied by locus: roughly 620-640 donors for A, B, C, DRB1 and DQB1; 500 to 550 for DQA1; about 570 for DPA1; about 450 for DPB1. A handful of DR-DQ haplotypes were treated as single units for association and clustering because of strong linkage in the cohort. Among some 400 genotyped donors of the cohort, an average of around 240,000 unique TCR beta nucleotide sequences were sequenced per donor, 15% to 20% of them non-productive. What the work shows at the level of the full study, not this receptor alone: CMV serostatus was the only immune exposure information available for the cohort. When HLA alleles, especially DR and DQ, strongly co-occurred, attributing TCR associations to individual alleles was difficult. According to a later analysis, parvovirus B19, influenza, CMV and Epstein-Barr virus appeared linked to several top co-occurrence clusters. Linkage disequilibrium might explain the correlated functional status among segregating V segments, but an unknown experimental factor could not be ruled out. A later analysis found that most CMV-associated TCR beta chains appeared HLA-restricted, with HLA associations seemingly driven largely by CMV exposure. Presence/absence analyses assumed roughly uniform sequencing depth across donors, an assumption that may not hold. It was suggested by the authors that the approach could potentially be generalized to other disease states and immunological phenotypes. In a later genetic analysis, fewer N-insertions in productive TCRs were reported among donors in an Asian-associated ancestry cluster than the roughly 700-donor mean. A cluster of highly shared sequence variants was judged likely to be a technical artifact of the sequencing pipeline. A further reported finding was that TCR beta sequences accurately predicted the HLA-A and HLA-B alleles for most subjects in the first cohort. At a false discovery rate of 0.05, a later analysis linked about 17,000 TCR beta sequences to specific HLA alleles. The 87-base-pair reads could not distinguish some IMGT-functional V segments, including TRBV6-2 and TRBV6-3, so those segments were excluded. In an earlier analysis of a few hundred of the donors, most TCR beta V segments were observed in productive rearrangements about 90% or about 30% of the time, broadly matching IMGT annotations. The classifier was reported to diagnose cytomegalovirus status with high specificity and sensitivity in both the original and validation cohorts. While some public TCRs were present in many individuals, most TCR sequences turned up only very rarely across donors. The study listed over 150 TCR beta chains as associated with cytomegalovirus. Only TCR beta chains were sequenced in this cohort, and the absence of alpha or paired-chain data limited detectable features. According to a later analysis, TCR association rates differed among HLA loci, with DRB1 alleles showing the most associated TCRs and HLA-C alleles showing the fewest. In a later genetic analysis, a missense DCLRE1C variant was associated with V-gene and J-gene trimming of TCR beta chains, and the association was replicated in an independent cohort. A few of the identified cytomegalovirus-associated TCR beta chains were confirmed in vitro to be specific for cytomegalovirus antigens. The earlier analysis of some 560 of the donors excluded roughly 17 rarely observed V segments, including chromosome 9 orphons, because counts were too low. HLA typing was unavailable for some donors at each locus, so association tests used only the typed subset. Compared with equally common non-associated chains, HLA-associated TCR beta chains in a later analysis were more clonally expanded and had lower generation probabilities.

The germline V end is reduced by 5 bases and the J end by 8 bases; junction bases left unmatched: 16. The CDR3 holds 18 amino acids from the cysteine to the phenylalanine. Solely the CDR3 DNA is kept, with 54 bases framed from the first base. CDR1 and CDR2 are drawn from the germline V gene: MDHEN, SYDVKM. Library preparation was by the immunoSEQ multiplex PCR assay. A mixture of 60 forward primers for TCR Vbeta segments and 13 reverse primers for TCR Jbeta segments was used in the multiplex PCR. The CDR3 region of rearranged TCR beta genes was amplified from genomic DNA by a multiplex PCR assay. Amplified TCR beta libraries were sequenced as 87-base-pair reads on the Illumina HiSeq System. The authors' analysis ran thus. Across the 700 or so repertoires, a later analysis counted 80 million or so unique TCR beta chains, roughly 11 million of which were shared by at least two donors. A nearest-neighbor algorithm error-corrected the raw reads and collapsed the reads into unique sequences, merging closely related sequences to remove PCR and sequencing errors. CDR3 sequences were aligned to IMGT reference sequences to assign V, D and J gene segments. For a sequence to be retained, a match of at least six nucleotides to both a V gene segment and a J gene segment was required. Rearrangements were called productive when the CDR3 lacked stop codons and stayed in frame with V and J; all others were non-productive. CDR3 was defined according to IMGT convention as the region running from the second conserved V-encoded cysteine to the conserved J-encoded phenylalanine. In an earlier analysis of around 640 of the donors, sequences lacking an unambiguous match to a single V gene segment were excluded. An earlier analysis of approximately 590 of the donors called V segments functional above 56.7% productive rearrangements and segregating when the between-donor standard deviation exceeded 5%. A statistical classification framework was built to diagnose cytomegalovirus status from the catalog of TCR beta chain sequences. In a later analysis, V and J genes were assigned by comparing TCR nucleotide sequences against IMGT/GENE-DB human TR gene sequences. The TCRdist pipeline was used in a later analysis to assign CDR3 sequences and most-parsimonious VDJ recombination scenarios. A later analysis defined each TCR beta chain by its CDR3 amino acid sequence plus V-gene family, and excluded reads lacking a unique V-gene family. As a way to deal with suspected cross-contamination and a sequencing artifact, a later analysis dropped 500 to 700 nucleotide sequences that were highly shared and had low generation probability. In a later analysis, a clonal expansion index was calculated for each public chain from normalized within-repertoire ranks of inferred template counts. In a later analysis, generation probabilities were computed using a VDJ recombination model fitted to out-of-frame rearrangements, and the results were checked against IGoR. In a later analysis, hypergeometric tests were used to score TCR-TCR, TCR-HLA and TCR-CMV co-occurrence, with a repertoire-size bias correction applied to TCR pairs. A later analysis estimated false discovery rates by permuting HLA or CMV assignments 20 times. In a later analysis, co-occurring TCRs were grouped using DBSCAN, with TCRdist sequence similarity added in when clustering inside HLA-allele-positive subsets. Repertoires with fewer than 30,000 or more than 120,000 public chains were left out of co-occurrence clustering, as were five repertoires with anomalous nucleotide sharing. What TCRdb holds here is the immuneACCESS table cut down to in-frame rearrangements. Part of the clones is not present; checked against another copy, under half of the missing clones reflect an unresolved V gene, and the others are unexplained. The V and J calls and clone size are taken from that table; D and trimming were inferred from the DNA. This sample has more than 200,000 clones in its table, and about 74% of those were observed once. The top ten clones comprise roughly 16% of the sample.

The cohort consisted of 600 to 700 healthy bone marrow donors. All cohort members were sampled while nominally healthy, although unrecorded immune exposures were likely present. The donor was CMV seronegative and belonged to the group of around 400 seronegative cohort members. A peripheral blood sample was provided by each donor, and peripheral blood mononuclear cells were used for TCR beta sequencing. The Qiagen DNeasy Blood Extraction Kit was used to extract genomic DNA from the blood cell samples. The V gene is TRBV28 and the J gene is TRBJ2-3; 13 central bases correspond to TRBD2. This clonotype originated in a man aged 40-49 years in good health and CMV-seronegative. Sequencing was performed on PBMCs. CDR3 protein: CASSPILMGLAGRVTQYF. In nucleotide form, the sequence is TGTGCCAGCAGTCCCATCCTTATGGGACTAGCGGGAAGAGTTACGCAGTATTTT.